One and the same sample provided the 10 T cell receptor beta chains below, sequenced in a study of cytomegalovirus exposure and HLA in healthy donors. Primers included in the PCR were 60 Vbeta and 13 Jbeta primers. TCRdb's table, derived via immunoSEQ multiplex PCR, lists solely in-frame clones and lacks some. The sample holds tens of thousands of clones; over 60% are singletons and the top ten take about 4.2%. The sequenced sample consisted of PBMCs. These TCRs come from a male donor in good health and CMV-seropositive.

V is TRBV4-1 and J is TRBJ2-3, with D possibly TRBD2 on 5 matching bases. Germline V CDR1 and CDR2: MGHRA, YSYEKL. This CDR3 region has 18 residues. With 1 base removed from V and 2 bases from J, the gap between germline ends came to 19 bases. This CDR3 is CASSQVELSSYYTDTQYF. CDR3 nucleotides: TGCGCCAGCAGCCAAGTGGAGTTGTCTAGCTACTACACAGATACGCAGTATTTT.

This clone was picked up a small number of times. V gene TRBV5-1 combines with J gene TRBJ1-1, with 8 bases identical to TRBD1. This CDR3 region has 14 residues. The J segment lost 0 bases and the V segment lost 4 bases, leaving 2 bases of the junction unmatched. Germline V lookup: CDR1 SGHRS, CDR2 YFSETQ. As DNA, the CDR3 is TGCGCCAGCAGCGGACAGGGACTGAACACTGAAGCTTTCTTT. Amino acids: CASSGQGLNTEAFF.

This clone was detected a few times. This chain uses TRBV7-8 with TRBJ1-5, with D possibly being TRBD1 (6 bases). This CDR3 region has 15 residues. The V gene lost 1 base and the J gene lost 1 base, with 8 bases spanning the gap. Looked up from germline, CDR1 is SGHVS and CDR2 is FQNEAQ. The CDR3: CASSLVRGSNQPQHF. CDR3 coding DNA: TGTGCCAGCAGCTTAGTCAGGGGAAGCAATCAGCCCCAGCATTTT. Full variable domain (remainder filled in from reference TRBV7-8 and TRBJ1-5): GAGVSQSPRYKVAKRGQDVALRCDPISGHVSLFWYQQALGQGPEFLTYFQNEAQLDKSGLPSDRFFAERPEGSVSTLKIQRTQQEDSAVYLCASSLVRGSNQPQHFGDGTRLSIL.

The chain links TRBV6-5 to TRBJ2-3; 7 nucleotides match TRBD1. Trimming removed 6 bases from V and 2 bases from J; junction bases left unmatched: 8. The CDR3 has 15 amino acids. CDR1 and CDR2 from the germline V gene are MNHEY and SVGAGI. The CDR3 protein is CASRSGQTPTDTQYF. DNA of the CDR3: TGTGCCAGCAGATCGGGACAGACGCCCACAGATACGCAGTATTTT.

There are a few counts of this clone. This rearrangement joins TRBV7-8 to TRBJ2-1, with 11 bases aligning to TRBD2. Germline assignment: CDR1 SGHVS and CDR2 FQNEAQ. Trimming took 2 bases from V and 4 from J; bases not matched to a gene: 7. The CDR3 extends over 17 amino acids. The CDR3 DNA sequence: TGTGCCAGCAGCTTACTAGCGGGGGGACGAACTTACAATGAGCAGTTCTTC. Its translation: CASSLLAGGRTYNEQFF.

This clone was recorded a few times. J is TRBJ2-5 and V is TRBV30; 8 nucleotides agree with TRBD2. Germline CDR1 GTSNPN, CDR2 SVGIG (reference sequence). The CDR3 is 15 residues long. The V gene end was trimmed by 5 bases and the J gene end by 4 bases; junction bases not matched to a gene: 12. CDR3 residues: CAWARAGGRRETQYF. The CDR3 DNA reads as TGTGCCTGGGCCCGGGCGGGGGGAAGGCGAGAGACCCAGTACTTC.

As for this clone: The same CDR3 can be traced to other DNA sequences in this sample. This chain uses TRBV30 with TRBJ1-2, with D perhaps matching TRBD1 (6 bases). Trimming removed 3 bases at V and 4 bases at J, with 18 bases between. Germline CDR1 is GTSNPN and CDR2 is SVGIG (reference sequence). CDR3 length: 15 residues. CDR3 sequence: CAWSVRGGLGYGYTF. Here the CDR3 DNA reads TGTGCCTGGAGCGTTAGAGGGGGTTTGGGCTATGGCTACACCTTC.

CDR3 residues: CASRPVSGTAGELFF. The CDR3 DNA reads as TGTGCCAGCAGGCCAGTTAGCGGGACGGCCGGGGAGCTGTTTTTT. The V and J genes are TRBV7-3 and TRBJ2-2; 8 positions agree with TRBD2. The CDR3 has 15 amino acids. The trim removed 6 bases at V and 6 bases at J, leaving 9 bases unmatched. Germline-derived CDR1 and CDR2 are SGHTA and FQGTGA.

V gene TRBV27 combines with J gene TRBJ2-7; D is undetermined. This CDR3 contains 12 residues. Germline V CDR1 and CDR2: MNHEY, SMNVEV (reference sequence). V lost 4 bases and J 5 bases, leaving 9 bases between the germline ends. The CDR3 nucleotides read TGTGCCAGCAGTTCCTTTCACAACGAGCAGTACTTC. It translates to CASSSFHNEQYF.

This clone appeared a single time. The chain recombines TRBV15 with TRBJ1-5; D is unresolved. This CDR3 is 14 amino acids long. Germline CDR1 reads LNHNV; CDR2 reads YYDKDF (reference sequence). V shed 8 bases and J shed 0 bases, with 11 bases lying between them. The CDR3 reads CATGRRDSNQPQHF. CDR3 nucleotide sequence: TGTGCCACCGGAAGGAGAGATAGCAATCAGCCCCAGCATTTT.